These 20 T cell receptor beta chains originate from one sample sequenced in a study of control samples from healthy donors and cancer patients. This table comes from immunoSEQ multiplex PCR, and its TCRdb copy is limited to in-frame clones, with some not included. Of 68,000 or so clones listed, under 85% are singletons. The sample taken for sequencing was blood. Source of these receptors: a man in his fifties or sixties in good health.

The chain joins TRBV5-4 to TRBJ2-7; 10 bases are a match to TRBD2. The CDR3 totals 15 residues. V shed 0 bases and J 3 bases; nucleotides not matched to a gene: 3. Looked up from germline, CDR1 is SGHNT and CDR2 is YYREEE (reference sequence). The DNA of the CDR3 is TGTGCCAGCAGCTTGGCAGCTAGCGGGAGCTACGAGCAGTACTTC. As protein: CASSLAASGSYEQYF.

CDR3 nucleotide sequence: TGTGCCAGTCGGACAGTTAATGAAAAACTGTTTTTT. Translation: CASRTVNEKLFF. The rearrangement links TRBV27 to TRBJ1-4; D may be TRBD1 (6 bases). The CDR3 covers 12 residues. V gave up 9 bases and J gave up 4 bases, with 9 bases separating them. CDR1 and CDR2 (germline): MNHEY, SMNVEV (reference sequence).

This chain joins TRBV6-5 and TRBJ1-1, with 7 bases lining up with TRBD1. Germline CDR1 MNHEY, CDR2 SVGAGI. This CDR3 comprises 14 residues. Trimming cost V 2 bases and J 7 bases; bases outside gene matches: 7. This chain's CDR3 is CASSYGQGGIEAFF. The DNA for the CDR3 is TGTGCCAGCAGTTACGGTCAGGGGGGCATTGAAGCTTTCTTT.

The rearrangement joins TRBV4-1 to TRBJ2-7; TRBD1 matches at 10 bases. Germline assignment: CDR1 MGHRA and CDR2 YSYEKL. The CDR3 is 15 amino acids. Losses at the gene ends were 1 base for V and 4 bases for J; bases not matched to a gene: 4. The CDR3 DNA follows: TGCGCCAGCAGCCAAGCCGGGACAGGGGTATACGAGCAGTACTTC. It yields the protein CASSQAGTGVYEQYF.

The chain couples TRBV20-1 to TRBJ2-3, with D unresolved. CDR1 is DFQATT, CDR2 SNEGSKA, per germline (reference sequence). CDR3 length: 10 amino acids. The V end was cut by 8 bases, the J end by 3 bases, with 6 bases between. DNA for the CDR3: TGCAGTTCTCAAACAGATACGCAGTATTTT. Amino acid sequence: CSSQTDTQYF.

About this clone: Its ends do not fully match the called genes, so a read error is possible. V is TRBV10-3 and J is TRBJ2-5; TRBD2 agrees at 7 bases. CDR3 length: 15 residues. Germline-derived CDR1 and CDR2 are ENHRY and SYGVKD. Here the CDR3 DNA reads TGCGCCCACTCGCGCGTGGGCGGGAGCAAAGAGACCCAGTACTTC. Residues: CAHSRVGGSKETQYF.

The gene calls are TRBV11-2 and TRBJ2-2; 9 bases line up with TRBD1. Germline V lookup: CDR1 SGHAT, CDR2 FQNNGV. CDR3 size: 15 residues. V lost 5 bases and J lost 4; bases outside the gene matches: 5. This CDR3 reads CASSAMTGGTGELFF. The DNA for the CDR3 is TGTGCCAGCAGCGCCATGACAGGGGGCACCGGGGAGCTGTTTTTT.

This clone showed up just once. This chain joins TRBV18 and TRBJ2-7, with D possibly TRBD1 on 6 matching bases. CDR3 length equals 16 residues. V lost 4 bases, J lost 5 bases, and 21 bases lay in between. Germline lookup yields CDR1 KGHSH and CDR2 LQKENI. Written as DNA, the CDR3 is TGTGCCAGCTCACTACTGGGGGCAGGTGTATCGCACGAGCAGTACTTC. Amino acid sequence: CASSLLGAGVSHEQYF.

J is TRBJ2-2 and V is TRBV9; possible D gene TRBD2, 5 bases. The CDR3 runs 15 residues. In germline, CDR1 is SGDLS, CDR2 YYNGEE. Trimming removed 0 bases from V and 7 bases from J, with 13 bases in between. CDR3 sequence: CASSVVSGGNGELFF. The CDR3 DNA reads as TGTGCCAGCAGCGTAGTCAGCGGCGGCAACGGGGAGCTGTTTTTT.

The chain is built from TRBV4-1 and TRBJ2-7; D not certain. Looked up from germline, CDR1 is MGHRA and CDR2 is YSYEKL. The ends were cut back, 0 bases at V and 3 bases at J, with 15 bases in the middle. The CDR3 loop spans 16 amino acids. Here the CDR3 DNA reads TGCGCCAGCAGCCAAGATATGGCCAGCCAAGGCTACGAGCAGTACTTC. Its protein is CASSQDMASQGYEQYF.

This clone was counted between two and nine times. The V gene is TRBV5-1, the J gene TRBJ2-1; D gene uncertain. The CDR3 has 11 amino acids. The V gene lost 5 bases and the J gene lost 8 bases, with 8 bases spanning the gap. Germline CDR1 SGHRS, CDR2 YFSETQ. CDR3 DNA sequence: TGCGCCAGCAGTGTGGGGTATGAGCAGTTCTTC. Amino acids: CASSVGYEQFF.

The chain couples TRBV7-2 to TRBJ2-7; 12 nucleotides agree with TRBD2. The CDR3 is 16 amino acids. The germline V gene has CDR1 SGHTA and CDR2 FQGNSA. V lost 1 base, J lost 2 bases, and 3 bases stayed unmatched. The CDR3 DNA sequence: TGTGCCAGCAGCTTAGACGCTAGCGGGAGGGCCTACGAGCAGTACTTC. It yields the protein CASSLDASGRAYEQYF.

The J gene is TRBJ2-3, the V gene TRBV5-1; D may be TRBD1 or TRBD2 (5 bases each). CDR3 length: 17 residues. CDR1 is SGHRS and CDR2 is YFSETQ in the germline V gene. The germline V and J ends were trimmed by 6 bases and 0 bases, with 20 bases remaining between them. CDR3 sequence: CASTTGAVSTSTDTQYF. The CDR3 DNA reads TGCGCCAGCACCACCGGGGCAGTCAGTACTAGCACAGATACGCAGTATTTT.

V gene TRBV4-2 combines with J gene TRBJ2-1; 14 nucleotides match TRBD2. This CDR3 has 16 residues. V trimming: 4 bases; J trimming: 8 bases; junction bases outside the gene matches: 7. CDR1 LGHNA and CDR2 YNFKEQ come from the germline V gene. CDR3 region: CASSPTGLAGEDEQFF. CDR3 DNA sequence: TGTGCCAGCAGCCCTACGGGACTAGCGGGAGAAGATGAGCAGTTCTTC.

The V call is TRBV9, the J call TRBJ1-6, with 8 bases lining up with TRBD1. Per the germline V gene, CDR1 is SGDLS and CDR2 is YYNGEE. The ends lost 3 bases at V and 6 bases at J; junction bases unmatched: 5. There are 15 residues in the CDR3. The CDR3 DNA reads as TGTGCCAGCAGCGGATCGACAGGGGTTAATTCACCCCTCCACTTT. This sequence encodes CASSGSTGVNSPLHF.

The chain couples TRBV6-4 to TRBJ2-1, with 9 bases identical to TRBD1. The CDR3 is 13 amino acids. Trimming removed 5 bases from V and 7 bases from J; junction bases left unmatched: 3. The germline gives CDR1 MRHNA, CDR2 SNTAGT. CDR3 in amino acids: CASSSDRGNEQFF. The CDR3 nucleotides are TGTGCCAGCAGTTCGGACAGGGGTAATGAGCAGTTCTTC.

As concerns this clone: One junction end does not reproduce the germline sequence, and a read error may be involved. CDR3 coding DNA: TGTGCCAGCAGTTCCGACTCCCACGAGCAGTACTTC. Protein sequence: CASSSDSHEQYF. V and J are TRBV6-2 or TRBV6-3 and TRBJ2-7; D gene uncertain. CDR1 is MNHEY and CDR2 is SVGEGT in the germline V gene. This CDR3 has 12 residues.

This clone was counted a few times. The chain couples TRBV24-1 to TRBJ2-2; tentative D call: TRBD2 (5 bases). With 6 bases removed from V and 6 bases from J, the gap between germline ends came to 19 bases. CDR1 is KGHDR, CDR2 SFDVKD, per germline. This CDR3 has 16 amino acids. The CDR3 DNA reads as TGTGCCACCAGTCCTAACCGGGAAAGTTCCGCCGGGGAGCTGTTTTTT. This gives the protein CATSPNRESSAGELFF.

This chain links TRBV7-2 with TRBJ2-2, with D perhaps TRBD1 (5 bases). Trimming pared 2 bases from V and 7 bases from J, leaving 11 bases between. This CDR3 contains 14 residues. Germline V gives CDR1 SGHTA, CDR2 FQGNSA. CDR3 region: CASSLNGAVGELFF. CDR3 bases: TGTGCCAGCAGCTTAAATGGGGCAGTCGGGGAGCTGTTTTTT.

This chain uses TRBV4-1 with TRBJ2-1; 8 bases fit TRBD2. Germline assignment: CDR1 MGHRA and CDR2 YSYEKL. The CDR3 loop spans 17 amino acids. The ends lost 2 bases at V and 6 bases at J; junction bases unmatched: 12. The CDR3 sequence: CASSQYYREGILNEQFF. CDR3 in DNA: TGCGCCAGCAGCCAATACTACCGGGAGGGCATTCTCAATGAGCAGTTCTTC.